This T cell receptor (beta chain) was sequenced in a study of T-cell memory formation after mild COVID-19. Each CDR3 protein is one row after TCRdb ran MiXCR on the 5' RACE reads. Among 350,000 to 450,000 distinct CDR3 sequences listed, 25% to 30% were seen once. This clonotype was obtained from an adult woman who had mild COVID-19 (a few samples of this study predate the infection). Cell type and time point are not known. Source material: PBMCs or a T cell subset sorted from them (not recorded which).

The CDR3 sequence: CASSPVGGRYGYTF. The CDR3 coding sequence is TGTGCCAGCAGCCCGGTCGGGGGCAGGTATGGCTACACCTTC. The chain joins TRBV3-1 to TRBJ1-2, with D perhaps TRBD1 (6 bases). CDR1 LGHDT and CDR2 YNNKEL come from the germline V gene (reference sequence). The CDR3 covers 14 residues. Deletions cut 4 bases from V and 5 bases from J, with 14 bases between.